What follows are 28 T cell receptor beta chains derived from one specimen sequenced in a study of identical twins. Via MiXCR, TCRdb re-called the 5' RACE reads, giving one row per CDR3 protein. The sample carries 550,000 to 800,000 distinct CDR3 sequences, 7% to 7.5% recorded once. These records were also assigned to another study, of yellow fever vaccine responses in identical twins.

Sequenced material: PBMCs. These receptors were collected from a woman aged 18-35 years in good health.

In DNA, the CDR3 is TGTGCCACCAAGGTAGACAGGGCCAATTCACCCCTCCACTTT. Residues: CATKVDRANSPLHF. The chain couples TRBV2 to TRBJ1-6, with 7 positions matching TRBD1. Germline V CDR1 and CDR2: SNHLY, FYNNEI. The V gene end was trimmed by 10 bases and the J gene end by 7 bases; junction bases not matched to a gene: 10. CDR3 length: 14 amino acids.

A few counts support this clonotype. The rearrangement joins TRBV7-9 to TRBJ1-4; possible D gene TRBD1, 6 bases. Between the trimmed V and J ends, which lost 2 bases and 7 bases, there was a span of 14 bases. Germline V gene sequence: CDR1 SEHNR, CDR2 FQNEAQ (reference sequence). This CDR3 region has 15 residues. The CDR3 coding sequence is TGTGCCAGCAGCTTAAGGACAGCTTTGGGTGAAAAACTGTTTTTT. This gives the protein CASSLRTALGEKLFF.

In this sample, this clonotype turned up a few times. This rearrangement joins TRBV12-3 or TRBV12-4 to TRBJ1-5, with a weak D call TRBD1 (6 bases). The ends were cut back, 5 bases at V and 5 bases at J, with 7 bases in the middle. The CDR3 is 12 residues long. CDR3: CASSKGDQPQHF. DNA for the CDR3: TGTGCCAGCAGTAAGGGGGATCAGCCCCAGCATTTT.

This clonotype was recorded at least ten times. V gene TRBV7-8 combines with J gene TRBJ2-1; D is ambiguous. With 1 base removed from V and 4 bases from J, the gap between germline ends came to 11 bases. CDR1 and CDR2 (germline): SGHVS, FQNEAQ. The CDR3 totals 15 residues. The CDR3 sequence is CASSLEFSGYNEQFF. The CDR3 DNA follows: TGTGCCAGCAGCTTAGAGTTCTCCGGATACAATGAGCAGTTCTTC.

In this sample, this clonotype turned up many times. The chain combines TRBV2 with TRBJ2-3, with D unclear. Germline V gene lookup returns CDR1 SNHLY and CDR2 FYNNEI. This CDR3 has 15 residues. Trimming shortened V by 6 bases and J by 0 bases, and 13 bases separated the two germline ends. This CDR3 reads CASRKELSSTDTQYF. CDR3 bases: TGTGCCAGCAGGAAAGAATTGAGCAGCACAGATACGCAGTATTTT.

This clonotype was detected many times. This sequence joins TRBV4-1 and TRBJ2-3; D is ambiguous. The CDR3 has 16 residues. V was pared by 0 bases and J by 1 base, with 11 bases between. Germline V CDR1 and CDR2: MGHRA, YSYEKL. The CDR3 loop reads CASSQDVAARTDTQYF. Written as DNA, the CDR3 is TGCGCCAGCAGCCAAGATGTAGCAGCTCGCACAGATACGCAGTATTTT.

In its sample, this clonotype was seen a few times. The rearrangement uses TRBV20-1 and TRBJ2-3, with D perhaps TRBD1 or TRBD2 (5 bases each). CDR1 is DFQATT and CDR2 is SNEGSKA in the germline V gene (reference sequence). This CDR3 has 15 residues. V lost 0 bases to trimming and J lost 2 bases, with 12 bases between them. CDR3 sequence: CSAREGTSNTDTQYF. The CDR3 DNA is TGCAGTGCTAGAGAGGGGACGTCTAACACAGATACGCAGTATTTT.

The V and J genes are TRBV5-1 and TRBJ2-7; D is unresolved. The CDR3 is made up of 15 amino acids. V lost 0 bases, J lost 3 bases, and 13 bases lay in between. CDR1 and CDR2 from the germline V gene are SGHRS and YFSETQ. The CDR3 bases are TGCGCCAGCAGCTTGGGTACCTTGTCGAACTACGAGCAGTACTTC. Amino acids: CASSLGTLSNYEQYF.

This clonotype was seen a few times. The chain recombines TRBV7-2 with TRBJ1-5, with D possibly TRBD1 on 6 matching bases. Trimming took off 5 bases at V and 4 bases at J, with 18 bases between the two ends. CDR1 is SGHTA, CDR2 FQGNSA, per germline. The CDR3 has 16 residues. The CDR3 sequence: CASSQTTGRWNQPQHF. The CDR3 DNA sequence: TGTGCCAGCAGCCAGACTACAGGGAGGTGGAATCAGCCCCAGCATTTT.

This rearrangement joins TRBV2 to TRBJ2-5, with 7 bases fitting TRBD2. Germline V gives CDR1 SNHLY, CDR2 FYNNEI. This CDR3 contains 14 residues. V trimming: 4 bases; J trimming: 5 bases; junction bases outside the gene matches: 7. The CDR3 DNA follows: TGTGCCAGCAGTGGGGGGGGGAAGCAGGAGACCCAGTACTTC. It specifies CASSGGGKQETQYF.

The sample holds a few counts of this clonotype. V usage is TRBV29-1 and J usage is TRBJ1-1, with TRBD1 as a possible D gene (6 bases). The V end was cut by 6 bases, the J end by 2 bases, with 16 bases between. The CDR3 covers 14 residues. The germline CDR1 and CDR2 sequences are SQVTM and ANQGSEA. DNA of the CDR3: TGCAGCGTGGGGCCGACAGGAATAAACACTGAAGCTTTCTTT. This sequence encodes CSVGPTGINTEAFF.

This rearrangement joins TRBV28 to TRBJ2-7; 9 bases fit TRBD1. The ends lost 2 bases at V and 6 bases at J; junction bases unmatched: 5. This CDR3 is built from 14 residues. CDR1 and CDR2 (germline): MDHEN, SYDVKM. CDR3 loop: CASSLTTGGFEQYF. CDR3 DNA sequence: TGTGCCAGCAGTTTAACTACAGGGGGCTTCGAGCAGTACTTC.

This rearrangement joins TRBV5-1 to TRBJ2-7; perhaps D is TRBD1 or TRBD2 (5 bases each). The CDR3 spans 15 residues. Trimming removed 0 bases at V and 9 bases at J, with 19 bases between. In germline, CDR1 is SGHRS, CDR2 YFSETQ. CDR3 region: CASSLEGGGMQLQYV. CDR3 bases: TGCGCCAGCAGCTTGGAAGGTGGGGGAATGCAGTTGCAGTACGTC.

There are many counts of this clonotype. The J gene is TRBJ1-3, the V gene TRBV7-8; tentative D call: TRBD1 (5 bases). Deletions cut 4 bases from V and 4 bases from J, with 17 bases between. The germline CDR1 and CDR2 sequences are SGHVS and FQNEAQ. This CDR3 region has 16 residues. DNA for the CDR3: TGTGCCAGCAGCTCCGGTCGGGGGGTGAAGGGAAACACCATATATTTT. Translation: CASSSGRGVKGNTIYF.

The rearrangement uses TRBV20-1 and TRBJ2-1; D might be TRBD2 (6 bases). This CDR3 region has 17 residues. Germline lookup yields CDR1 DFQATT and CDR2 SNEGSKA (reference sequence). Here the CDR3 reads CCARATGGRGTYNEQFF. In DNA, the CDR3 is TGCTGCGCTAGGGCCACCGGTGGGCGGGGAACCTACAATGAGCAGTTCTTC.

The chain couples TRBV2 to TRBJ2-5; D gene unclear. The CDR3 is 17 amino acids. Germline V gene data show CDR1 as SNHLY and CDR2 as FYNNEI. Deletions cut 6 bases from V and 0 bases from J, with 20 bases between. The CDR3 bases are TGTGCCAGCAGCGCCCAGATTCTAACCGATTACCAAGAGACCCAGTACTTC. Translating gives CASSAQILTDYQETQYF.

This clonotype was seen repeatedly, ten times or more. The CDR3 sequence is CASSSEREGRDTQYF. The CDR3 region has the DNA TGTGCCAGCAGTTCTGAGCGGGAGGGCCGGGATACGCAGTATTTT. The rearrangement links TRBV12-3 or TRBV12-4 to TRBJ2-3; 10 nucleotides align to TRBD2. V lost 4 bases, J lost 6 bases, and 7 bases stayed unmatched. The CDR3 covers 15 residues.

This clonotype has just a few counts. V usage is TRBV15 and J usage is TRBJ2-7; TRBD2 agrees at 8 bases. This CDR3 region has 15 residues. CDR1 is LNHNV and CDR2 is YYDKDF in the germline V gene (reference sequence). The CDR3 reads CATSRAPAGAYEQYV. CDR3 bases: TGTGCCACCAGTAGAGCCCCAGCGGGGGCCTACGAGCAGTACGTC.

This clonotype has just a few counts. The V and J genes are TRBV27 and TRBJ2-5, with TRBD1 as a possible D gene (6 bases). V was clipped by 6 bases and J by 3 bases, with 17 bases between them. The CDR3 length is 15 residues. The germline V gene encodes CDR1 MNHEY and CDR2 SMNVEV (reference sequence). In DNA form, the CDR3 reads TGTGCCAGCAGGCGGAGAGGACAGTTGGAAGAGACCCAGTACTTC. This codes for CASRRRGQLEETQYF.

The gene calls are TRBV21-1 and TRBJ2-7; the D call TRBD1 from the table was never checked on the DNA. TRBV21-1 is given as a pseudogene. The CDR3 runs to 12 residues. CDR3 in amino acids: CAPGATGYEQYV. The CDR3 DNA follows: TGTGCCCCAGGGGCTACAGGATACGAGCAGTACGTC.

The chain employs TRBV11-2 and TRBJ1-6, with D maybe TRBD1 (5 bases). CDR1 and CDR2 from the germline V gene are SGHAT and FQNNGV. The CDR3 spans 14 residues. Deletions cut 1 base from V and 13 bases from J, with 14 bases between. The CDR3 DNA is TGTGCCAGCAGCTTAGGTGGGGCCCCCGGCCCCCTCCACTTT. Amino acids: CASSLGGAPGPLHF.

The chain recombines TRBV6-5 with TRBJ1-1, with 7 positions matching TRBD1. Germline loops: CDR1 MNHEY, CDR2 SVGAGI. The CDR3 spans 15 residues. Losses at the gene ends were 0 bases for V and 5 bases for J; bases not matched to a gene: 6. The CDR3 region is CASSYSLDRRTEAFF. Here the CDR3 DNA reads TGTGCCAGCAGTTACTCGTTGGACAGGCGGACTGAAGCTTTCTTT.

Here the CDR3 DNA reads TGTGCCAGCAGTGGGGGACGCGCTTTCTTT. Its protein is CASSGGRAFF. V and J are TRBV12-3 or TRBV12-4 and TRBJ1-1; D is perhaps TRBD1 (5 bases). Trimming took off 5 bases at V and 11 bases at J, with 9 bases between the two ends. The CDR3 totals 10 residues.

In this sample, this clonotype turned up many times. The rearrangement links TRBV15 to TRBJ1-4; D is perhaps TRBD1 (6 bases). The CDR3 runs to 19 residues. Germline V gene lookup returns CDR1 LNHNV and CDR2 YYDKDF (reference sequence). Trimming removed 1 base from V and 0 bases from J, with 18 bases in between. CDR3 nucleotides: TGTGCCACCAGCAGAGGGACAGTATCAACAGAAGCAACTAATGAAAAACTGTTTTTT. The encoded protein is CATSRGTVSTEATNEKLFF.

This clonotype was recorded a few times. The V call is TRBV24-1, the J call TRBJ2-7; maybe TRBD1 (5 bases). The CDR3 sequence is 12 residues long. With 3 bases removed from V and 6 bases from J, the gap between germline ends came to 8 bases. The germline V gene has CDR1 KGHDR and CDR2 SFDVKD. The chain's CDR3 is CATSDRTGEQYF. CDR3 DNA: TGTGCCACCAGTGATAGAACAGGCGAGCAGTACTTC.

The table lists this clonotype with a few counts. The chain joins TRBV18 to TRBJ2-7; 8 bases agree with TRBD2. V lost 2 bases to trimming and J lost 5 bases; unmatched junction nucleotides: 2. CDR3 length equals 13 residues. CDR1 is KGHSH and CDR2 is LQKENI in the germline V gene. Written as DNA, the CDR3 is TGTGCCAGCTCACCAGGGACTAGTAACGAGCAGTACTTC. It encodes CASSPGTSNEQYF. The entire variable domain, with the rest obtained from reference TRBV18 and TRBJ2-7, is as follows: NAGVMQNPRHLVRRRGQEARLRCSPMKGHSHVYWYRQLPEEGLKFMVYLQKENIIDESGMPKERFSAEFPKEGPSILRIQQVVRGDSAAYFCASSPGTSNEQYFGPGTRLTVT.

The table lists this clonotype with a few counts. J is TRBJ1-5 and V is TRBV20-1, with D perhaps matching TRBD1 (5 bases). This CDR3 has 15 amino acids. Germline V gene sequence: CDR1 DFQATT, CDR2 SNEGSKA (reference sequence). V was cut by 0 bases and J by 5 bases, with 14 bases left in between. DNA of the CDR3: TGCAGTGCTAGAGATCTCGGGGGTACGGATCAGCCCCAGCATTTT. The encoded protein is CSARDLGGTDQPQHF.

The chain recombines TRBV14 with TRBJ2-7, with D tentatively TRBD1 or TRBD2 (7 bases each). Germline V CDR1 and CDR2: SGHDN, FVKESK. This CDR3 spans 13 amino acids. Trimming removed 3 bases at V and 6 bases at J, with 12 bases between. CDR3 sequence reads: CASSQAGGGEQYV. The CDR3 bases are TGTGCCAGCAGCCAGGCAGGGGGGGGCGAGCAGTACGTC.